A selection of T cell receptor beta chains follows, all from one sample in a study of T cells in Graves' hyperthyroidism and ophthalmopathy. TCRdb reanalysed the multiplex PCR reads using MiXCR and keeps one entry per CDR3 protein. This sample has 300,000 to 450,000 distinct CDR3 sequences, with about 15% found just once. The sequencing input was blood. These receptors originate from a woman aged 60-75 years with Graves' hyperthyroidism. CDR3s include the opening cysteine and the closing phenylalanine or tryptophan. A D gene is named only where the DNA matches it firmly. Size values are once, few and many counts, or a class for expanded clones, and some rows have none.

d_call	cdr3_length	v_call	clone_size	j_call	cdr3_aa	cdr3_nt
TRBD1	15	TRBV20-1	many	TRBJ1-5	CSARATTGTAQPQHF	TGCAGTGCTAGAGCGACGACAGGGACGGCTCAGCCCCAGCATTTT
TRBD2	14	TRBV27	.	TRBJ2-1	CASSSPGTSGEQFF	TGTGCCAGCAGTTCCCCCGGGACTAGCGGCGAGCAGTTCTTC
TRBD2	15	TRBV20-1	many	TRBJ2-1	CSARALAGTRYEQFF	TGCAGTGCTAGAGCGCTCGCGGGGACTAGATATGAGCAGTTCTTC
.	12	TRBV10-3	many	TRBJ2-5	CAISDRRETQYF	TGTGCCATCAGTGACAGACGGGAGACCCAGTACTTC
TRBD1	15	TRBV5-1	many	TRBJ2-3	CASTPQTGSADTQYF	TGCGCCAGCACCCCGCAGACAGGGTCCGCAGATACGCAGTATTTT
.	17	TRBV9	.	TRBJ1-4	CASSSFGNGQLNEKLFF	TGTGCCAGCAGCTCCTTCGGTAATGGACAGCTTAATGAAAAACTGTTTTTT
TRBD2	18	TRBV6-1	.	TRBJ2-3	CASTDSLAGVVIIDTQYF	TGTGCCAGCACCGACTCGCTAGCGGGAGTGGTGATCATAGATACGCAGTATTTT
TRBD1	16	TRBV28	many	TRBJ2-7	CASSSAPGQGALEQYF	TGTGCCAGCAGCTCCGCTCCGGGACAGGGGGCGCTTGAGCAGTACTTC
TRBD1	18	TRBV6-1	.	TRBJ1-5	CASSLTGGSVVSNQPQHF	TGTGCCAGCAGCCTTACAGGGGGTAGCGTGGTCAGCAATCAGCCCCAGCATTTT
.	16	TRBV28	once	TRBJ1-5	CASSGWRGGGNQPQHF	TGTGCCAGCAGTGGTTGGCGAGGGGGAGGCAATCAGCCCCAGCATTTT
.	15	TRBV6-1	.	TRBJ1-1	CASSAWDRPSTEAFF	TGTGCCAGCAGTGCCTGGGACCGGCCGTCCACTGAAGCTTTCTTT
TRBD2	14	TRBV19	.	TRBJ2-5	CASSTAGGRETQYF	TGTGCCAGTAGTACCGCGGGAGGAAGGGAGACCCAGTACTTC
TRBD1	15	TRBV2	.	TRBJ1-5	CASRAQGGSNQPQHF	TGTGCCAGCAGAGCACAGGGGGGAAGCAATCAGCCCCAGCATTTT
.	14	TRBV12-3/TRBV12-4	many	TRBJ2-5	CASSTILVKETQYF	TGTGCCAGCAGCACAATTCTAGTTAAAGAGACCCAGTACTTC
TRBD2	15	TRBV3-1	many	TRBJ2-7	CASSQDLAGTGEQYF	TGTGCCAGCAGCCAAGATCTAGCGGGAACGGGGGAGCAGTACTTC
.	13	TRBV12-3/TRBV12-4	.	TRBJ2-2	CASRGSNTGELFF	TGTGCCAGCAGGGGGTCGAACACCGGGGAGCTGTTTTTT
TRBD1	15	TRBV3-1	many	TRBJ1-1	CASSQGATGATEAFF	TGTGCCAGCAGCCAAGGCGCGACAGGGGCCACTGAAGCTTTCTTT
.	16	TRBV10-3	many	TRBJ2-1	CAISDDERAFYNEQFF	TGTGCCATCAGTGATGACGAGAGGGCCTTCTACAATGAGCAGTTCTTC
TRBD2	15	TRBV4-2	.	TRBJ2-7	CASSLWASGTHEQYF	TGTGCCAGCAGCCTTTGGGCTAGCGGGACCCACGAGCAGTACTTC
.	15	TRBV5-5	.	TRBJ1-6	CASSLDAGDNSPLHF	TGTGCCAGCAGCTTGGATGCCGGGGATAATTCACCCCTCCACTTT
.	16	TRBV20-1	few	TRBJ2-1	CSASHRGMGSYNEQFF	TGCAGTGCTAGCCATAGGGGGATGGGCTCCTACAATGAGCAGTTCTTC
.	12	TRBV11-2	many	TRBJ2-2	CASSLVVGELFF	TGTGCCAGCAGCTTAGTAGTCGGGGAGCTGTTTTTT
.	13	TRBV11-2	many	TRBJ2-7	CARTRDGSYEQYF	TGTGCCAGAACACGGGATGGGTCCTACGAGCAGTACTTC
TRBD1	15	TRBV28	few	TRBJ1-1	CASSLFTGVNTEAFF	TGTGCCAGCAGTTTATTTACAGGGGTAAACACTGAAGCTTTCTTT
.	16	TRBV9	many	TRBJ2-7	CASSVAASQTNTEQYF	TGTGCCAGCAGCGTAGCTGCTAGCCAAACAAACACCGAGCAGTACTTC
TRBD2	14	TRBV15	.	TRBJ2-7	CATSRDRGAYEQYF	TGTGCCACCAGCAGAGATCGGGGGGCCTACGAGCAGTACTTC
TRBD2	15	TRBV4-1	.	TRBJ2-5	CASSQGTSPQETQYF	TGCGCCAGCAGCCAGGGGACTAGTCCCCAAGAGACCCAGTACTTC
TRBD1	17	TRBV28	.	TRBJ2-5	CASSPSPGQGRQETQYF	TGTGCCAGCAGTCCCTCCCCGGGACAGGGGAGGCAAGAGACCCAGTACTTC
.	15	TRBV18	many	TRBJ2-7	CASSPSTGATPGQYF	TGTGCCAGCTCACCATCAACGGGAGCGACCCCAGGGCAGTACTTC
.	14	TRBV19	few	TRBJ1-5	CASTLGGDIQPQHF	TGTGCCAGTACCCTGGGGGGGGATATTCAGCCCCAGCATTTT
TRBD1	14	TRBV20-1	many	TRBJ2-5	CSATTGTGDNMEYF	TGCAGTGCTACCACCGGGACAGGGGATAATATGGAGTACTTC
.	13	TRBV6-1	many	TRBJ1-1	CASTGTQNTEAFF	TGTGCCAGCACTGGGACGCAGAACACTGAAGCTTTCTTT
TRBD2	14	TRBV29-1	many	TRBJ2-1	CSTTTSGRGNEQFF	TGCAGCACGACGACTAGCGGGAGAGGTAATGAGCAGTTCTTC
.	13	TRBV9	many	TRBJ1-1	CASSSSPTGEAFF	TGTGCCAGCAGCTCCTCCCCCACTGGTGAAGCTTTCTTT
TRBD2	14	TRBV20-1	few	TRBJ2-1	CSAVWTRLYNEQFF	TGCAGTGCCGTCTGGACTAGATTGTACAATGAGCAGTTCTTC
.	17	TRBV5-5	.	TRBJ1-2	CASSYRGPKQANYGYTF	TGTGCCAGCAGCTATAGGGGCCCAAAACAAGCTAACTATGGCTACACCTTC
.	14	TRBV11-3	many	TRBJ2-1	CASSLNTGIGEQFF	TGTGCCAGCAGCTTAAATACAGGGATCGGGGAGCAGTTCTTC
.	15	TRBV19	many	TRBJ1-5	CASSVRGGSNQPQHF	TGTGCCAGTAGTGTCCGGGGTGGGAGCAATCAGCCCCAGCATTTT
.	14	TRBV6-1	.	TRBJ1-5	CASTLQGVDQPQHF	TGTGCCAGCACCTTACAGGGAGTTGATCAGCCCCAGCATTTT
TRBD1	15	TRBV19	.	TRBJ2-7	CASSARTGGGYEQYF	TGTGCCAGTAGTGCCCGGACAGGGGGCGGCTACGAGCAGTACTTC
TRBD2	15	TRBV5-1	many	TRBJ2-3	CASSLLAAYTDTQYF	TGCGCCAGCAGCTTACTAGCGGCCTACACAGATACGCAGTATTTT
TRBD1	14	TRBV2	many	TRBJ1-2	CASSGTGDLYGYTF	TGTGCCAGCAGTGGGACAGGGGACCTCTATGGCTACACCTTC
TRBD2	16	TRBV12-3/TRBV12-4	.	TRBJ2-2	CASSSTSGREGGELFF	TGTGCCAGCAGCTCGACTAGCGGGAGGGAGGGCGGGGAGCTGTTTTTT
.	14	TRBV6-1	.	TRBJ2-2	CASIPTGKTGELFF	TGTGCCAGCATCCCTACTGGGAAAACCGGGGAGCTGTTTTTT
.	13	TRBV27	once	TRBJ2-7	CASSLRARYEQYF	TGTGCCAGCAGTTTAAGAGCAAGGTACGAGCAGTACTTC
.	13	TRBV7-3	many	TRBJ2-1	CASSPRAYNEQFF	TGTGCCAGCAGCCCCCGGGCCTACAATGAGCAGTTCTTC
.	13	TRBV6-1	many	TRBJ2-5	CASSSGRRETQYF	TGTGCCAGCAGTTCAGGGAGACGGGAGACCCAGTACTTC
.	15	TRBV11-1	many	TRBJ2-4	CASSSTPEAKNIQYF	TGTGCCAGCAGCAGCACACCTGAGGCCAAAAACATTCAGTACTTC